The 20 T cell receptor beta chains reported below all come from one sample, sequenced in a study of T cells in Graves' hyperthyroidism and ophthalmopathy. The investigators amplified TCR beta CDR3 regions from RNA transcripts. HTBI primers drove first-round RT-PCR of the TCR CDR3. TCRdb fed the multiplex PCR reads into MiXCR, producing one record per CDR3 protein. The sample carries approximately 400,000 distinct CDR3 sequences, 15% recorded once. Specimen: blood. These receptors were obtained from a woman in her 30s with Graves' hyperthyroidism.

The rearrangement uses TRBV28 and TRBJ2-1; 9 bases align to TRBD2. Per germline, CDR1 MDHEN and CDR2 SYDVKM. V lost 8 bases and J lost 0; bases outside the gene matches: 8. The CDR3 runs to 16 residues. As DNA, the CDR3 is TGTGCCAGCGGTAGGGGGGGACTAGCCTCCTACAATGAGCAGTTCTTC. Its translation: CASGRGGLASYNEQFF.

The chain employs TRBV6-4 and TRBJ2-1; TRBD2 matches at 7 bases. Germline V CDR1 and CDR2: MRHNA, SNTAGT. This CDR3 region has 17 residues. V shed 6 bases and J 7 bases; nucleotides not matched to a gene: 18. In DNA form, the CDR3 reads TGTGCCAGCAGCAAAACCGAACTAGCGTCAAGTTGGAATGAGCAGTTCTTC. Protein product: CASSKTELASSWNEQFF.

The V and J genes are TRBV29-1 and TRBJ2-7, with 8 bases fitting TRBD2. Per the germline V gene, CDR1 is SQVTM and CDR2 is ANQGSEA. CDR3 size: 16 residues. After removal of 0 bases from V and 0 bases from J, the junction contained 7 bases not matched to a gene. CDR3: CSVEDIGGRNSYEQYF. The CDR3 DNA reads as TGCAGCGTTGAAGATATTGGCGGGAGGAACTCCTACGAGCAGTACTTC.

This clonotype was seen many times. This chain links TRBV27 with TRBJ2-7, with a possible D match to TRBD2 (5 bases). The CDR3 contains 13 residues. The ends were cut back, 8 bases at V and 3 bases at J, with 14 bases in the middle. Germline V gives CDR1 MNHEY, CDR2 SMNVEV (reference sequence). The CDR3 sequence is CASRRSAYYEQYF. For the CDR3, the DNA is TGTGCCAGCCGACGTAGCGCCTACTACGAGCAGTACTTC.

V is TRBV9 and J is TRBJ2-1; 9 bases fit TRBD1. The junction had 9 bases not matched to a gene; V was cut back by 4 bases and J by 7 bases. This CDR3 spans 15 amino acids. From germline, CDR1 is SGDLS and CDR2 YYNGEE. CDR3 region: CASSRPGQGSNEQFF. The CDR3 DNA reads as TGTGCCAGCAGCAGACCGGGACAGGGCTCTAATGAGCAGTTCTTC. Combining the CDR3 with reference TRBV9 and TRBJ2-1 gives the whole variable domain DSGVTQTPKHLITATGQRVTLRCSPRSGDLSVYWYQQSLDQGLQFLIQYYNGEERAKGNILERFSAQQFPDLHSELNLSSLELGDSALYFCASSRPGQGSNEQFFGPGTRLTVL.

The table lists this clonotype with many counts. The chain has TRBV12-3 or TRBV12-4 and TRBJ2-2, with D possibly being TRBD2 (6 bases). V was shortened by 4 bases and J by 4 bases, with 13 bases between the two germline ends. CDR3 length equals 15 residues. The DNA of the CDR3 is TGTGCCAGCAGTTATTTTGCGGGGAGCACCGGGGAGCTGTTTTTT. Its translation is CASSYFAGSTGELFF.

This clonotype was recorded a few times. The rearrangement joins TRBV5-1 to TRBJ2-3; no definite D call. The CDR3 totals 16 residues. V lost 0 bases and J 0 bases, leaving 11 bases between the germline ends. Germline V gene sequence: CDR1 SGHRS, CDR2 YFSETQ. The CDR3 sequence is CASSLAAYRSTDTQYF. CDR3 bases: TGCGCCAGCAGCTTGGCCGCATACAGAAGCACAGATACGCAGTATTTT.

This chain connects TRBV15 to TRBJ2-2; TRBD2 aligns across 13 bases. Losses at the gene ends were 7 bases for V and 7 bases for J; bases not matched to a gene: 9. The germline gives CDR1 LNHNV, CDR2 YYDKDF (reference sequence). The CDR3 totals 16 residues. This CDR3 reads CATNSGTSGKGGELFF. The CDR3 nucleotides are TGTGCCACCAATTCCGGGACTAGCGGGAAGGGCGGGGAGCTGTTTTTT.

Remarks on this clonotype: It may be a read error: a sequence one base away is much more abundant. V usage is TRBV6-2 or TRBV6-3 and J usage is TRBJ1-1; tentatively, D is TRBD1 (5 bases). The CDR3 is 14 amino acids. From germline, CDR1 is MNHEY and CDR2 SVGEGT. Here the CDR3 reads CASSDKGLNAEAFF. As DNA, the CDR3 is TGTGCCAGCAGTGACAAGGGGCTGAACGCTGAAGCTTTCTTT.

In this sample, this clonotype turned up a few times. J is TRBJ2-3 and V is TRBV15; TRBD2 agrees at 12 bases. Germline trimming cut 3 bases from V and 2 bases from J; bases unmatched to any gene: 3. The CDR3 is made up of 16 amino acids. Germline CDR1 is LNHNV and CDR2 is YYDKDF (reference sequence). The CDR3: CATSSLAGGVTDTQYF. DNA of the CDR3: TGTGCCACCAGCAGCCTAGCGGGAGGGGTCACAGATACGCAGTATTTT.

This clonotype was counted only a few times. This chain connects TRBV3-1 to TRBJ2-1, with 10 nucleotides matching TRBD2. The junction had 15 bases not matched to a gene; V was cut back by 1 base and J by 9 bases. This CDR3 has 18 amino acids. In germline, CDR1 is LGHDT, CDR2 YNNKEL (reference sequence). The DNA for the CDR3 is TGTGCCAGCAGCCAAGGAGGTACTAGCGGGACCTGGAGGGGTGAGCAGTTCTTC. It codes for CASSQGGTSGTWRGEQFF.

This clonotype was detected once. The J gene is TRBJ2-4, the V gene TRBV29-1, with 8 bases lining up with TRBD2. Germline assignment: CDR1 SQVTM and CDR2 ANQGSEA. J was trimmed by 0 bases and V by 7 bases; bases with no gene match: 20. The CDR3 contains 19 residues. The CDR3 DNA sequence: TGCAGCGCCGTGATGTTGTTGCGGGAGGCATCCATAGCCAAAAACATTCAGTACTTC. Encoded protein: CSAVMLLREASIAKNIQYF.

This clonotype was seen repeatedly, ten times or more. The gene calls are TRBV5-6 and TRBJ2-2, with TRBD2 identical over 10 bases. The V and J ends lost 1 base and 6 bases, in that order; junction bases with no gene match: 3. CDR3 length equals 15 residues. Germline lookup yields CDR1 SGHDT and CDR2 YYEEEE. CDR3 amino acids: CASSLSGRAAGELFF. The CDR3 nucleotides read TGTGCCAGCAGCTTGAGCGGGAGGGCCGCCGGGGAGCTGTTTTTT.

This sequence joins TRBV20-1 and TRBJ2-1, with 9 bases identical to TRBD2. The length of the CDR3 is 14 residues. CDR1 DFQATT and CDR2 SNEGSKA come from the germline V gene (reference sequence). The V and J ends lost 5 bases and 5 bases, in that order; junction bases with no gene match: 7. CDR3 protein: CSAGSGRLDNEQFF. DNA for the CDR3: TGCAGTGCTGGGAGCGGGAGGTTGGACAATGAGCAGTTCTTC.

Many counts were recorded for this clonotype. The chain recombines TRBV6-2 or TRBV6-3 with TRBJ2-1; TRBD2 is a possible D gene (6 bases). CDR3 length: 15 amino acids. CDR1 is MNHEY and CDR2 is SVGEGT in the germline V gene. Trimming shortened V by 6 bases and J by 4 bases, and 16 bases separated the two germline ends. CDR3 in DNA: TGTGCCAGCAGGACGCTGAAGAGCGGGTACAATGAGCAGTTCTTC. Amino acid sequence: CASRTLKSGYNEQFF.

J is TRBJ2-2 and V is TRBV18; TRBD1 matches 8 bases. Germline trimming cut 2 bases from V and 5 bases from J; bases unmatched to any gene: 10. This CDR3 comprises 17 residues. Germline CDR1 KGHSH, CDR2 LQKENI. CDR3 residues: CASSPMLRTGWTGELFF. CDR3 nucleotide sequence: TGTGCCAGCTCACCAATGCTACGGACAGGGTGGACCGGGGAGCTGTTTTTT.

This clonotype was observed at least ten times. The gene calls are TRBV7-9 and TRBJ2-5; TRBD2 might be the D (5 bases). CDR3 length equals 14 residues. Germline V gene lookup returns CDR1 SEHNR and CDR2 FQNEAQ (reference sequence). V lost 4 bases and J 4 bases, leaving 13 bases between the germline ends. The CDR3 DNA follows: TGTGCCAGCAGCTCCAATGAGGGTGGAGAGACCCAGTACTTC. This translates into CASSSNEGGETQYF. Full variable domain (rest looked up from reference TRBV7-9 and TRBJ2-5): DTGVSQNPRHKITKRGQNVTFRCDPISEHNRLYWYRQTLGQGPEFLTYFQNEAQLEKSRLLSDRFSAERPKGSFSTLEIQRTEQGDSAMYLCASSSNEGGETQYFGPGTRLLVL.

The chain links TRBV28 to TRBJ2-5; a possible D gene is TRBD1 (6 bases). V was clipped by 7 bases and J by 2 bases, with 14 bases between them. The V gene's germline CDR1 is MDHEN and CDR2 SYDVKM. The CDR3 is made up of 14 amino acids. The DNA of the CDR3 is TGTGCCAGCATCTCAGGGGACCGGCAAGAGACCCAGTACTTC. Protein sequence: CASISGDRQETQYF.

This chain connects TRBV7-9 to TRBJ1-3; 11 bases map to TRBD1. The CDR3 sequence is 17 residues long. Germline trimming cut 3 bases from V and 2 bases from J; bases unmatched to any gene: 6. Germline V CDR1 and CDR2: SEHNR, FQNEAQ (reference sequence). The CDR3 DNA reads TGTGCCAGCAGCTTGGGACAGGGGGTGATTCCTGGAAACACCATATATTTT. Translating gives CASSLGQGVIPGNTIYF.

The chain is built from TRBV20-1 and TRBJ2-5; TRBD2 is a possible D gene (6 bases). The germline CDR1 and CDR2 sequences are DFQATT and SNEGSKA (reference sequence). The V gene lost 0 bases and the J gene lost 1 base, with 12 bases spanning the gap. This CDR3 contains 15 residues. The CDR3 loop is CSARDFTSSQETQYF. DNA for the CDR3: TGCAGTGCTAGAGATTTTACTAGCAGCCAAGAGACCCAGTACTTC.